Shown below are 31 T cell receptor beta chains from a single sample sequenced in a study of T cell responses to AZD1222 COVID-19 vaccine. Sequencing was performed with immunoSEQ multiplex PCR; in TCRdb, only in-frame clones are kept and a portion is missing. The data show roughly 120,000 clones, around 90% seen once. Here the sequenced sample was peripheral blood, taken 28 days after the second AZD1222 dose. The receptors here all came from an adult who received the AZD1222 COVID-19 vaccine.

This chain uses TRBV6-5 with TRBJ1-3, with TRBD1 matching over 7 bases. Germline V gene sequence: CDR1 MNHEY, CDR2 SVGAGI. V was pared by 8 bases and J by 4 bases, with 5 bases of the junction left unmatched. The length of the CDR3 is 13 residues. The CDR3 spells CASSPGQGNTIYF. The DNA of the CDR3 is TGTGCCAGCTCACCGGGACAGGGAAACACCATATATTTT.

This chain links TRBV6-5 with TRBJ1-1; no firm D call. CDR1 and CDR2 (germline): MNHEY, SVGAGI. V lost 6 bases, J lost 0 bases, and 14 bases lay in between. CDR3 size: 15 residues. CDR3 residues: CASSLTDTLNTEAFF. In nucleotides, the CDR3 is TGTGCCAGCAGCTTGACCGACACCCTGAACACTGAAGCTTTCTTT.

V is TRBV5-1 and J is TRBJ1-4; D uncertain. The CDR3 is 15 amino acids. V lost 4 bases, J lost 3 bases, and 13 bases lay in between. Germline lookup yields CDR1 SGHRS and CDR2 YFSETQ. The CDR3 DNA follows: TGCGCCAGCAGCGTAACTCAGGCTGCTAATGAAAAACTGTTTTTT. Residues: CASSVTQAANEKLFF.

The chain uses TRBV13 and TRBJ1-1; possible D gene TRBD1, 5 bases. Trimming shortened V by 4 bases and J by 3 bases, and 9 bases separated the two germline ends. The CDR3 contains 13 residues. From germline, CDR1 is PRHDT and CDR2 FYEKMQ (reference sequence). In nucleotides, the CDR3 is TGTGCCAGCAGCTGGGGGGTGGACACTGAAGCTTTCTTT. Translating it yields CASSWGVDTEAFF.

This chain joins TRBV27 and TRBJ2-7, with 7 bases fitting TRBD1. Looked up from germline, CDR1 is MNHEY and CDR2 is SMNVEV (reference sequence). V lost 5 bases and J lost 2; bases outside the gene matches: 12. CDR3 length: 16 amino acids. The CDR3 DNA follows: TGTGCCAGCAGTCGCTATGACCGGGACAGACCCTACGAGCAGTACTTC. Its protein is CASSRYDRDRPYEQYF.

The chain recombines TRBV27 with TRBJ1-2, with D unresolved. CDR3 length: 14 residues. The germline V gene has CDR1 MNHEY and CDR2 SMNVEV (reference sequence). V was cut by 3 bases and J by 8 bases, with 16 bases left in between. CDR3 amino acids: CASSFRQSGWGYTF. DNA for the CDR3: TGTGCCAGCAGTTTTCGGCAGTCTGGCTGGGGCTACACCTTC.

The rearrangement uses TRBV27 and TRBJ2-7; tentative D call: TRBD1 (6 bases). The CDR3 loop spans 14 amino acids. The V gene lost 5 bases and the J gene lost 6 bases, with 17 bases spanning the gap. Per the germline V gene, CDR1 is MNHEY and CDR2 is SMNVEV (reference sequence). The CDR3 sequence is CASSPGASRREQYF. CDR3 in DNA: TGTGCCAGCAGTCCAGGGGCGTCAAGGCGCGAGCAGTACTTC.

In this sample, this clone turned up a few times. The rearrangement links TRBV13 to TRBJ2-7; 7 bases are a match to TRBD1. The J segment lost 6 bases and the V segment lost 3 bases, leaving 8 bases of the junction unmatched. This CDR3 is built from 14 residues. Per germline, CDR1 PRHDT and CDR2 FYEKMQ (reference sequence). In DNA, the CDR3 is TGTGCCAGCAGCTTTGAGACAGGGCTCGGCGAGCAGTACTTC. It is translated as CASSFETGLGEQYF.

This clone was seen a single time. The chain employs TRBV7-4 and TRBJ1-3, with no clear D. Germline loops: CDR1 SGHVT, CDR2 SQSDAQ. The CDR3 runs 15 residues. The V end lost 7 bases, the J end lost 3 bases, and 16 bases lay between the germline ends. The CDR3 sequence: CASTPWVGYGNTIYF. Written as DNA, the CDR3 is TGTGCCAGCACGCCTTGGGTGGGGTATGGAAACACCATATATTTT.

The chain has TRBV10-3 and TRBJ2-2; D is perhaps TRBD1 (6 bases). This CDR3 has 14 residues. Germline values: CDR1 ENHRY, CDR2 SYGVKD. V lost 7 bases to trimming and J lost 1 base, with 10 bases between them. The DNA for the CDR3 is TGTGCCATCACTATGGGACAGAACACCGGGGAGCTGTTTTTT. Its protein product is CAITMGQNTGELFF.

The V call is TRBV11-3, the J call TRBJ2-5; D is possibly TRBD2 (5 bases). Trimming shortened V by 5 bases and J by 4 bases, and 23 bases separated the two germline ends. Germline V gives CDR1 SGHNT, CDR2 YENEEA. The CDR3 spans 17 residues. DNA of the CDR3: TGTGCCAGCAGCCGACCGTCGTCGGACGGCCGGGGAGAGACCCAGTACTTC. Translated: CASSRPSSDGRGETQYF.

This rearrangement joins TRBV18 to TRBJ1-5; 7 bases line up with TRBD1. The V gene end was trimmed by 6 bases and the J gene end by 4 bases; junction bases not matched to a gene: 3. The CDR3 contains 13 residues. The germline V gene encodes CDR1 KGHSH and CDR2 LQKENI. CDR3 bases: TGTGCCAGCTCGCGGGACAGTAATCAGCCCCAGCATTTT. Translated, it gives CASSRDSNQPQHF. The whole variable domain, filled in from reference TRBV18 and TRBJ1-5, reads NAGVMQNPRHLVRRRGQEARLRCSPMKGHSHVYWYRQLPEEGLKFMVYLQKENIIDESGMPKERFSAEFPKEGPSILRIQQVVRGDSAAYFCASSRDSNQPQHFGDGTRLSIL.

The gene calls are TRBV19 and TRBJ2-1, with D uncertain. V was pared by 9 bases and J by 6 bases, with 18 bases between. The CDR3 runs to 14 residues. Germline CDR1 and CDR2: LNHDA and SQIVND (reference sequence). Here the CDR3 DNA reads TGTGCCAGCCTCCGGTCCTCTATGAGCAATGAGCAGTTCTTC. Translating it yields CASLRSSMSNEQFF.

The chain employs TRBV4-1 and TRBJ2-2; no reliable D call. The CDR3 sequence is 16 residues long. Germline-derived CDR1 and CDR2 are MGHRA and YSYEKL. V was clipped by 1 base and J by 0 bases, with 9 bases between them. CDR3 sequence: CASSQVGNANTGELFF. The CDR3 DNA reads TGCGCCAGCAGCCAAGTAGGGAACGCGAACACCGGGGAGCTGTTTTTT.

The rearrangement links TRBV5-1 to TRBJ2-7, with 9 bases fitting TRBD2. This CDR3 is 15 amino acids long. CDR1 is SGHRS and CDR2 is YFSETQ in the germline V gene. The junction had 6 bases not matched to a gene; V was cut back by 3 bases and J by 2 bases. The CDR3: CASSSGAGGTYEQYF. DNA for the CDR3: TGCGCCAGCAGCTCGGGAGCGGGGGGTACCTACGAGCAGTACTTC.

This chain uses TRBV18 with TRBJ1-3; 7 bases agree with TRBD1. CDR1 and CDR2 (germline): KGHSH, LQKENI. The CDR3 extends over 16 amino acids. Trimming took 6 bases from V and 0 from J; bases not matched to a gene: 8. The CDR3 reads CASSGQAPNSGNTIYF. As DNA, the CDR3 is TGTGCCAGCTCCGGACAGGCCCCAAACTCTGGAAACACCATATATTTT. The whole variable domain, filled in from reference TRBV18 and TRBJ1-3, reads NAGVMQNPRHLVRRRGQEARLRCSPMKGHSHVYWYRQLPEEGLKFMVYLQKENIIDESGMPKERFSAEFPKEGPSILRIQQVVRGDSAAYFCASSGQAPNSGNTIYFGEGSWLTVV.

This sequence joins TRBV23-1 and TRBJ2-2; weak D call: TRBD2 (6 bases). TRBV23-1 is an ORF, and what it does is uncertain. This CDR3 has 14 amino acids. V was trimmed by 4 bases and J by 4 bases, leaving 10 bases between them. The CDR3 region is CASSRRGPTGELFF. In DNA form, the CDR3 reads TGCGCCAGCAGTCGGAGGGGACCCACCGGGGAGCTGTTTTTT.

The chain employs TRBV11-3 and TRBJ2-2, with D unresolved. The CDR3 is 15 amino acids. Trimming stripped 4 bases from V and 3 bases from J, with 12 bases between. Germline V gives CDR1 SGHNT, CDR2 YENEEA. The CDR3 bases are TGTGCCAGCAGCTCCTCGTGGAGAGACACCGGGGAGCTGTTTTTT. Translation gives CASSSSWRDTGELFF.

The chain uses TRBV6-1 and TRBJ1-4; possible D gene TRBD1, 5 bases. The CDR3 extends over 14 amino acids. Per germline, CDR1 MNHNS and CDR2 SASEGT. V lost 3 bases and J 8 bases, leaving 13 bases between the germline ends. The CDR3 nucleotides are TGTGCCAGCAGTGAGCAGTTTAAGGGGGAAAAACTGTTTTTT. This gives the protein CASSEQFKGEKLFF.

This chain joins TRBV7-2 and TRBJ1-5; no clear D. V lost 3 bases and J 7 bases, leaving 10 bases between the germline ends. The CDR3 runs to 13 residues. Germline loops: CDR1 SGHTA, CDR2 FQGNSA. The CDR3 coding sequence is TGTGCCAGCAGCTTCGAGTCCCGGCAGCCCCAGCATTTT. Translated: CASSFESRQPQHF.

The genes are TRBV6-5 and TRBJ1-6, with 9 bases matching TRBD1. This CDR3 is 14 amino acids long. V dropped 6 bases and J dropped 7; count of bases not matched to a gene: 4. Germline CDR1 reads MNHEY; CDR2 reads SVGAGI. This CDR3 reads CASSAGTGNSPLHF. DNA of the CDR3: TGTGCCAGCAGCGCCGGGACAGGGAATTCACCCCTCCACTTT.

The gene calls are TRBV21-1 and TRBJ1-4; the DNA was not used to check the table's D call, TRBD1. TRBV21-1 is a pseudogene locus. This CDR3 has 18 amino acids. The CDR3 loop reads CASSKAWQNLSTNEKLFF. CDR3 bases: TGTGCCAGCAGCAAAGCTTGGCAGAACCTCTCAACTAATGAAAAACTGTTTTTT.

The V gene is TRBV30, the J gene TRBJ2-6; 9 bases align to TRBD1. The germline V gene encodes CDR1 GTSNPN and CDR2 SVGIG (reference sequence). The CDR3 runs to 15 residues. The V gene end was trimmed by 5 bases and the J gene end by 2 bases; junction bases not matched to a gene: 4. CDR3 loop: CAWGTGGPGANVLTF. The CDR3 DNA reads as TGTGCCTGGGGAACAGGGGGCCCTGGGGCCAACGTCCTGACTTTC.

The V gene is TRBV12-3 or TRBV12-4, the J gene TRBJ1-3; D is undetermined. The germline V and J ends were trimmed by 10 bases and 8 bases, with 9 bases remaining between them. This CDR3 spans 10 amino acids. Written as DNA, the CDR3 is TGTGCCACGGGCCGGGACACCATATATTTT. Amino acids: CATGRDTIYF.

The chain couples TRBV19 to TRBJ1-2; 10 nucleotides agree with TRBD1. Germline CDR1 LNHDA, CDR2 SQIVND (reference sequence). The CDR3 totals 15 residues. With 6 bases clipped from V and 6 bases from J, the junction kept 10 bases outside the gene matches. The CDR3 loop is CASRLTGGGSDGYTF. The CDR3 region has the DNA TGTGCCAGTAGACTGACAGGGGGCGGCTCTGATGGCTACACCTTC.

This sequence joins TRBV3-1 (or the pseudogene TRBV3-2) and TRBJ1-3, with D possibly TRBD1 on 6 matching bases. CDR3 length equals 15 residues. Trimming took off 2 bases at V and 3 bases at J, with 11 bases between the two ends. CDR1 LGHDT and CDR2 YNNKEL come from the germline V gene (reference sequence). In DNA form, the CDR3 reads TGTGCCAGCAGCCAACGAGGGGGGTTTGGAAACACCATATATTTT. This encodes CASSQRGGFGNTIYF.

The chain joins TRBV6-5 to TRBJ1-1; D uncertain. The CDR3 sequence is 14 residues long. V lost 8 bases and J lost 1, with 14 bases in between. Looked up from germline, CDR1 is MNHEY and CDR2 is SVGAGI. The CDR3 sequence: CASFVASPNTEAFF. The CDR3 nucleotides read TGTGCCAGCTTTGTAGCTTCGCCGAACACTGAAGCTTTCTTT.

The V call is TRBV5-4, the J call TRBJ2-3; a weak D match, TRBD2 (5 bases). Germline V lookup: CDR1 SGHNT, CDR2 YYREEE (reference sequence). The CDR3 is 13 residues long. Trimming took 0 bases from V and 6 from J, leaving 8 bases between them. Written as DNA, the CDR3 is TGTGCCAGCAGCTTGGTGGGAGCGGATACGCAGTATTTT. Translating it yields CASSLVGADTQYF.

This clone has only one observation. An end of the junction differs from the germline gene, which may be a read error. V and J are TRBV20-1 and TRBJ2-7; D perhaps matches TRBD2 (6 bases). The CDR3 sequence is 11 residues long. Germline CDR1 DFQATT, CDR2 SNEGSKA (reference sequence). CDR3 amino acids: CSARVRRGNSF. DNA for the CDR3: TGCAGTGCTAGAGTGAGACGGGGGAATTCTTTC.

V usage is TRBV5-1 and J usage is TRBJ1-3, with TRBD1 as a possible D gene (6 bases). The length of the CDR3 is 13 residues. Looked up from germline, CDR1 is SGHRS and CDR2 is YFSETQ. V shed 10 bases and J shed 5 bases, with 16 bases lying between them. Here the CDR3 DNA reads TGCGCCGGGGACAACTCCTCGAGAAACACCATATATTTT. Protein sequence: CAGDNSSRNTIYF.

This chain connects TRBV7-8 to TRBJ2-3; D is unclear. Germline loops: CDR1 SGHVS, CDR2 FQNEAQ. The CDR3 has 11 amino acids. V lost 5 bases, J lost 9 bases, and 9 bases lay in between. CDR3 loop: CASSPVVTQYF. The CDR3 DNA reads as TGTGCCAGCAGCCCGGTCGTAACGCAGTATTTT.